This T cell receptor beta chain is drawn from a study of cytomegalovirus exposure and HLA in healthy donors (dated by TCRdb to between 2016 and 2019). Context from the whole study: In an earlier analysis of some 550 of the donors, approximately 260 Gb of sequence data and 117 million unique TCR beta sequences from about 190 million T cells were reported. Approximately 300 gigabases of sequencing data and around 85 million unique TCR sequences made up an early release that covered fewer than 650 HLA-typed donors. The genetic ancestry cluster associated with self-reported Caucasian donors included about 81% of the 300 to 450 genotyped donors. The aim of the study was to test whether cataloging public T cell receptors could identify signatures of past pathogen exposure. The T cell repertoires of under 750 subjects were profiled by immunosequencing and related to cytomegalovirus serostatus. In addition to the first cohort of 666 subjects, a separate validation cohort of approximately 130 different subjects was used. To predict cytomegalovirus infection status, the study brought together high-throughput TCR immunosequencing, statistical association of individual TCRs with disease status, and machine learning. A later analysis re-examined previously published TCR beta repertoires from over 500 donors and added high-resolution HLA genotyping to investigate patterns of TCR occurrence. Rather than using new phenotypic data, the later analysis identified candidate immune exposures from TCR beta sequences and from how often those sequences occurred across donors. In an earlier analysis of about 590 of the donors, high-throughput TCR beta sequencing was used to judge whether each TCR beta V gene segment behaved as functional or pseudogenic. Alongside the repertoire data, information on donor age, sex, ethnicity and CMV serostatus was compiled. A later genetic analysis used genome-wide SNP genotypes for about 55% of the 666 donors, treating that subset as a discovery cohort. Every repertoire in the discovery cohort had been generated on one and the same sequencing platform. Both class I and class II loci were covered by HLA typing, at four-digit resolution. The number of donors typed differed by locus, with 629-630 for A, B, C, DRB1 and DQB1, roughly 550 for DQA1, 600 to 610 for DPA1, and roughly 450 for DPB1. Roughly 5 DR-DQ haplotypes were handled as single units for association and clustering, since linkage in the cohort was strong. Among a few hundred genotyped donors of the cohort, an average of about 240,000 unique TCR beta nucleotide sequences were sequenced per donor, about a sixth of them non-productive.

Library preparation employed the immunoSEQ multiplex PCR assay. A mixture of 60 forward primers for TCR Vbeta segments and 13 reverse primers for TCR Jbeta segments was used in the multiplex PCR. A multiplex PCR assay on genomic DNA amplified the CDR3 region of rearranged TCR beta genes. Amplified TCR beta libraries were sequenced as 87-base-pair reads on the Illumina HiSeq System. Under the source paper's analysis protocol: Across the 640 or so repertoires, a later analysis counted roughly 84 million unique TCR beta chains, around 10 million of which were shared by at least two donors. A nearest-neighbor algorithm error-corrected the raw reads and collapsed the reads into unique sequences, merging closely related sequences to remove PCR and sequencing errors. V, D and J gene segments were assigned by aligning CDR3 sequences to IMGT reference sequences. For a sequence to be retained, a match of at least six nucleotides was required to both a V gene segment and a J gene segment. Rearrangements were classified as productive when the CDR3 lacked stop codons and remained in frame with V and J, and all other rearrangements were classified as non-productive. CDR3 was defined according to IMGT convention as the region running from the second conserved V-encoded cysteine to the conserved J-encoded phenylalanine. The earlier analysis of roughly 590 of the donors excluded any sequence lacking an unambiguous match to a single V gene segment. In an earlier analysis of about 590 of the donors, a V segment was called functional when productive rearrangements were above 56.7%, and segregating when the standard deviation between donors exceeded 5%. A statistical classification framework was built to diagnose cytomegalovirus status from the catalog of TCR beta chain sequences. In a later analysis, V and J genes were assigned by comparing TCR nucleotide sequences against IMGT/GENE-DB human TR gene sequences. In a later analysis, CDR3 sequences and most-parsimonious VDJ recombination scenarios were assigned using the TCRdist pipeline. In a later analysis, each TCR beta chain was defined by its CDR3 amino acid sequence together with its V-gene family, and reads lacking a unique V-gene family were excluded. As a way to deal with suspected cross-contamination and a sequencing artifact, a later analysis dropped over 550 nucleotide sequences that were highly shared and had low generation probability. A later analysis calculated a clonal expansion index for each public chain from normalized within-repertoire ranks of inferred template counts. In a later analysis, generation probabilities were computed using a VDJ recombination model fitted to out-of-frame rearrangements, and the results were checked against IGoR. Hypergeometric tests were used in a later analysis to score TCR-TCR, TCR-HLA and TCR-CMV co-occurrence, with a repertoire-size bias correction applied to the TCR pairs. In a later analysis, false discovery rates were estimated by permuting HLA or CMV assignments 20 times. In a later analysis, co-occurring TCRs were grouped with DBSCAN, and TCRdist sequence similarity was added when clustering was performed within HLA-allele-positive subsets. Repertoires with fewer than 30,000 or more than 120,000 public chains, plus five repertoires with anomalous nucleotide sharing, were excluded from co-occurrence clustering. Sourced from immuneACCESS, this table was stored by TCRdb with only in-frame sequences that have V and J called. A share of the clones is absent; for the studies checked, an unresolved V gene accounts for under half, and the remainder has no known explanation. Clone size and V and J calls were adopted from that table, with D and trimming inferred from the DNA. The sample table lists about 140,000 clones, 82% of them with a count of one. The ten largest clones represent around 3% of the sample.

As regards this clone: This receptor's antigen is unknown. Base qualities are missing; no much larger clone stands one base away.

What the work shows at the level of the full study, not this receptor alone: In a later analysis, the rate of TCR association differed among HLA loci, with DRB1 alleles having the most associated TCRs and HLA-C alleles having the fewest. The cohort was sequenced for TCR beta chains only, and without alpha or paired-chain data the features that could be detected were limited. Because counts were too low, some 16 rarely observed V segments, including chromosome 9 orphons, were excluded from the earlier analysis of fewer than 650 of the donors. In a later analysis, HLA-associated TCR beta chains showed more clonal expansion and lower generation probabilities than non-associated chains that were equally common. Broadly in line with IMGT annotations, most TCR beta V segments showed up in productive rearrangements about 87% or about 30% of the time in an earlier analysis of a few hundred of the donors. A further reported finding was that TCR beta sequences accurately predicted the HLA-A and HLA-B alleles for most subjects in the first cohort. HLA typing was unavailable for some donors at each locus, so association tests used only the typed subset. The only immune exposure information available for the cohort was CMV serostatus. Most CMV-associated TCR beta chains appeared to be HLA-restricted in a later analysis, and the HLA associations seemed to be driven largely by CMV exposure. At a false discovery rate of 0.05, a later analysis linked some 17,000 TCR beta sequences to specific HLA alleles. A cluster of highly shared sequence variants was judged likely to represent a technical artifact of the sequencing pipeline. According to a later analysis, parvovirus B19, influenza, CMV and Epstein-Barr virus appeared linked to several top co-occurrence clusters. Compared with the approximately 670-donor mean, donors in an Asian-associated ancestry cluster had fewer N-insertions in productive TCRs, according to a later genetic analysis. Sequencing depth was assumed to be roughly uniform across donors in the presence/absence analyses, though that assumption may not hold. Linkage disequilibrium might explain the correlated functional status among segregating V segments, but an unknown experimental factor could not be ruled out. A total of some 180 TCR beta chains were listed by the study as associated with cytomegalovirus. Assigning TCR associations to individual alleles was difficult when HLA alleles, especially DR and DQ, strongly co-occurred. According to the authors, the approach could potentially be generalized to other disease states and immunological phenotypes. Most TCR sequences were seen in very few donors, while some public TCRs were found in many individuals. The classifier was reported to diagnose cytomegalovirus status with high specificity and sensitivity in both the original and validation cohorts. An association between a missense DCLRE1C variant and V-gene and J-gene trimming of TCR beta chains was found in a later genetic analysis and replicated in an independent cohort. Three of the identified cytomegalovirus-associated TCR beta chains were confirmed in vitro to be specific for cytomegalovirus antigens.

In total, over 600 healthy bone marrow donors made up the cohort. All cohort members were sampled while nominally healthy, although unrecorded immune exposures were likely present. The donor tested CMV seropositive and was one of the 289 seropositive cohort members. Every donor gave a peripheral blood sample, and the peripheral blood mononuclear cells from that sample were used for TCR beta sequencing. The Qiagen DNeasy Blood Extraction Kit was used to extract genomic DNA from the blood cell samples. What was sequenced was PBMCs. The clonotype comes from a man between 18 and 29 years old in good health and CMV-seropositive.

CDR3 protein: CASSFADYTYEQYF. The nucleotides read TGTGCCAGCAGCTTCGCGGACTACACCTACGAGCAGTACTTC. The receptor chain draws on TRBV7-2 and TRBJ2-7, and possibly TRBD2, on 6 matching bases. The trim is 3 bases for V and 2 bases for J, with a gap of 11 bases between the germline ends. The CDR3 has 14 amino acids, counting the end cysteine and phenylalanine. Only CDR3 DNA is held: 42 bases, read in frame from base 1. CDR1 is given as SGHTA and CDR2 as FQGNSA, both from the germline V gene.